The 32 T cell receptor beta chains presented below share a single source sample, sequenced in a study of blood T cell repertoires in COVID-19. TCRdb's copy holds only in-frame clones and misses some; the assay was immunoSEQ multiplex PCR. Found here are about 210,000 clones, under 90% of them singletons; the top ten hold 8% to 9.5%. Sequencing was carried out using PBMCs or T cells enriched from blood (not recorded which). All receptors derive from a woman between 50 and 59 years old with acute COVID-19.

CDR3 region: CASGLENSGTYEQYF. CDR3 DNA: TGTGCTAGTGGTTTGGAGAACAGCGGTACCTACGAGCAGTACTTC. The chain uses TRBV12-5 and TRBJ2-7; TRBD2 might be the D (5 bases). V lost 1 base to trimming and J lost 2 bases, with 12 bases between them. Per germline, CDR1 LGHNT and CDR2 FRNRAP. This CDR3 contains 15 residues.

This rearrangement joins TRBV7-9 to TRBJ1-5, with TRBD1 as a possible D gene (6 bases). The germline V gene has CDR1 SEHNR and CDR2 FQNEAQ (reference sequence). CDR3 length equals 16 residues. Trimming cost V 4 bases and J 1 base, with 14 bases left between them. The CDR3 DNA follows: TGTGCCAGCAGCTCTCAGGGTACAGGGAGCAATCAGCCCCAGCATTTT. Its protein product is CASSSQGTGSNQPQHF.

CDR3 bases: TGTGCCAGCAGCTCCCCGATAGCGGGGACTAGCACAGATACGCAGTATTTT. Protein: CASSSPIAGTSTDTQYF. The J gene is TRBJ2-3, the V gene TRBV7-2, with 8 bases lining up with TRBD2. From germline, CDR1 is SGHTA and CDR2 FQGNSA. V shed 4 bases and J 0 bases; nucleotides not matched to a gene: 9. This CDR3 region has 17 residues. Drawing the rest from reference TRBV7-2 and TRBJ2-3, the complete variable domain is GAGVSQSPSNKVTEKGKDVELRCDPISGHTALYWYRQSLGQGLEFLIYFQGNSAPDKSGLPSDRFSAERTGGSVSTLTIQRTQQEDSAVYLCASSSPIAGTSTDTQYFGPGTRLTVL.

The chain recombines TRBV29-1 with TRBJ1-4; TRBD1 aligns across 10 bases. V was clipped by 7 bases and J by 11 bases; unmatched bases: 7. This CDR3 is 12 amino acids long. CDR1 is SQVTM, CDR2 ANQGSEA, per germline. This CDR3 is CSGGTGAGKLFF. The CDR3 nucleotides read TGCAGCGGCGGGACAGGGGCGGGGAAACTGTTTTTT.

The rearrangement links TRBV4-2 to TRBJ2-7; 9 bases align to TRBD1. This CDR3 comprises 14 residues. Germline CDR1 LGHNA, CDR2 YNFKEQ. Trimming removed 3 bases from V and 4 bases from J; junction bases left unmatched: 4. The CDR3 nucleotides read TGTGCCAGCAGCCACACGGGACAGGGTTACGAGCAGTACTTC. It is translated as CASSHTGQGYEQYF.

The chain has TRBV28 and TRBJ1-2; perhaps TRBD1 as D (6 bases). V dropped 1 base and J dropped 6 bases, with 18 bases sitting between them. The V gene's germline CDR1 is MDHEN and CDR2 SYDVKM. This CDR3 is 16 amino acids long. DNA of the CDR3: TGTGCCAGCAGTTTATTAAGTTTGGGGGCAGCAAATGGCTACACCTTC. As protein: CASSLLSLGAANGYTF.

The rearrangement joins TRBV6-2 or TRBV6-3 to TRBJ1-2; D is possibly TRBD1 (6 bases). The CDR3 consists of 15 residues. V shed 0 bases and J shed 3 bases, with 11 bases lying between them. The germline gives CDR1 MNHEY, CDR2 SVGEGT. The CDR3 sequence: CASSYSARGDYGYTF. The CDR3 DNA sequence: TGTGCCAGCAGTTACTCCGCCAGGGGAGACTATGGCTACACCTTC.

In DNA, the CDR3 is TGTGCCAGCAGTGACGAATGGGGGCGCGAGCAGTACTTC. Translated: CASSDEWGREQYF. The chain is built from TRBV6-4 and TRBJ2-7; the D gene is possibly TRBD1 (6 bases). The CDR3 length is 13 residues. The germline V gene has CDR1 MRHNA and CDR2 SNTAGT. V was trimmed by 2 bases and J by 6 bases, leaving 11 bases between them.

CDR3 in amino acids: CASSQDVRVTYEQYF. The CDR3 DNA sequence: TGCGCCAGCAGCCAAGATGTGAGGGTCACCTACGAGCAGTACTTC. V is TRBV4-3 and J is TRBJ2-7, with a weak D call TRBD2 (5 bases). This CDR3 is built from 15 residues. V lost 0 bases and J 2 bases, leaving 11 bases between the germline ends. Germline V lookup: CDR1 LGHNA, CDR2 YSLEER.

The chain employs TRBV7-8 and TRBJ1-2, with D uncertain. CDR1 and CDR2 (germline): SGHVS, FQNEAQ. Trimming left V 1 base short and J 5 bases short, with 11 bases between. The CDR3 extends over 14 amino acids. The CDR3 sequence is CASSLGVRGYGYTF. The CDR3 DNA reads TGTGCCAGCAGCTTAGGGGTCCGAGGTTATGGCTACACCTTC.

The chain combines TRBV27 with TRBJ1-6; no clear D gene. This CDR3 is 14 amino acids long. V gave up 4 bases and J gave up 6 bases, with 10 bases separating them. In germline, CDR1 is MNHEY, CDR2 SMNVEV (reference sequence). This chain's CDR3 is CASSWAGINSPLHF. As DNA, the CDR3 is TGTGCCAGCAGTTGGGCCGGGATTAATTCACCCCTCCACTTT.

This clone was seen a handful of times. The chain couples TRBV9 to TRBJ1-2; 9 bases align to TRBD1. Germline-derived CDR1 and CDR2 are SGDLS and YYNGEE. After removal of 4 bases from V and 4 bases from J, the junction contained 5 bases not matched to a gene. This CDR3 has 14 amino acids. The CDR3: CASSTRDRAYGYTF. Here the CDR3 DNA reads TGTGCCAGCAGCACGCGGGACAGGGCCTATGGCTACACCTTC.

V and J are TRBV20-1 and TRBJ1-5; 9 nucleotides agree with TRBD1. The CDR3 length is 15 residues. V dropped 3 bases and J dropped 5; count of bases not matched to a gene: 8. Per germline, CDR1 DFQATT and CDR2 SNEGSKA (reference sequence). CDR3 in amino acids: CSASIRTGVDQPQHF. DNA of the CDR3: TGCAGTGCTAGTATTCGGACAGGGGTTGATCAGCCCCAGCATTTT.

J is TRBJ1-5 and V is TRBV2; D unclear. CDR3 length: 12 residues. Trimming cost V 3 bases and J 9 bases, with 9 bases left between them. Looked up from germline, CDR1 is SNHLY and CDR2 is FYNNEI. CDR3 nucleotides: TGTGCCAGCAGTGACCCACTCCCGCCCCAGCATTTT. Translation: CASSDPLPPQHF.

The chain couples TRBV7-2 to TRBJ1-5; TRBD1 is a possible D gene (6 bases). CDR1 and CDR2 (germline): SGHTA, FQGNSA. The CDR3 is 14 residues long. Between the trimmed V and J ends, which lost 1 base and 8 bases, there was a span of 12 bases. CDR3 bases: TGTGCCAGCAGCTTAGAGGCAGGGGTGAAGCCCCAGCATTTT. This sequence encodes CASSLEAGVKPQHF. Full variable domain (remainder filled in from reference TRBV7-2 and TRBJ1-5): GAGVSQSPSNKVTEKGKDVELRCDPISGHTALYWYRQSLGQGLEFLIYFQGNSAPDKSGLPSDRFSAERTGGSVSTLTIQRTQQEDSAVYLCASSLEAGVKPQHFGDGTRLSIL.

The rearrangement uses TRBV7-8 and TRBJ1-1; D perhaps matches TRBD1 (5 bases). Germline values: CDR1 SGHVS, CDR2 FQNEAQ. The V and J ends lost 5 bases and 2 bases respectively, with 12 bases between them. The CDR3 spans 14 residues. The CDR3 DNA is TGTGCCAGCAGCGGATCAGGGTTTAACACTGAAGCTTTCTTT. It encodes CASSGSGFNTEAFF.

The V and J genes are TRBV5-8 and TRBJ2-4; D is perhaps TRBD1 (6 bases). The V gene lost 0 bases and the J gene lost 0 bases, with 10 bases spanning the gap. CDR1 is SGHTS, CDR2 YDEGEE, per germline. CDR3 length equals 16 residues. In DNA form, the CDR3 reads TGTGCCAGCAGCTTGGAGAGGGGGATAGCCAAAAACATTCAGTACTTC. As protein: CASSLERGIAKNIQYF.

The rearrangement links TRBV28 to TRBJ2-7; 9 positions match TRBD2. CDR3 length equals 14 residues. Germline V gene sequence: CDR1 MDHEN, CDR2 SYDVKM. Trimming removed 8 bases from V and 4 bases from J; junction bases left unmatched: 9. CDR3 DNA sequence: TGTGCCAGCGTCCTTAGCGGGAGAAGGTACGAGCAGTACTTC. This codes for CASVLSGRRYEQYF.

The chain has TRBV2 and TRBJ2-5; D gene uncertain. The CDR3 extends over 13 amino acids. The germline V and J ends were trimmed by 4 bases and 4 bases, with 10 bases remaining between them. Per germline, CDR1 SNHLY and CDR2 FYNNEI. For the CDR3, the DNA is TGTGCCAGCAGTGTAGAGGTTTCAGAGACCCAGTACTTC. This codes for CASSVEVSETQYF.

This chain links TRBV19 with TRBJ2-7; a weak D match, TRBD1 (6 bases). With 6 bases removed from V and 5 bases from J, the gap between germline ends came to 17 bases. CDR3 length equals 14 residues. Per the germline V gene, CDR1 is LNHDA and CDR2 is SQIVND (reference sequence). In DNA form, the CDR3 reads TGTGCCAGTAGAAGTCGGGCAGGGACAAACGAGCAGTACTTC. Its translation is CASRSRAGTNEQYF.

V is TRBV7-2 and J is TRBJ2-6; tentative D call: TRBD2 (6 bases). With 1 base removed from V and 0 bases from J, the gap between germline ends came to 10 bases. From germline, CDR1 is SGHTA and CDR2 FQGNSA. The CDR3 runs to 17 residues. In DNA, the CDR3 is TGTGCCAGCAGCTTAGTGGGGGGTCTCTCTGGGGCCAACGTCCTGACTTTC. Translating gives CASSLVGGLSGANVLTF.

This clone was found a few times. The chain joins TRBV29-1 to TRBJ1-1, with TRBD1 identical over 7 bases. The CDR3 totals 11 residues. J was trimmed by 1 base and V by 7 bases; bases with no gene match: 0. Germline V gives CDR1 SQVTM, CDR2 ANQGSEA. The CDR3 loop is CSGDRNTEAFF. In DNA form, the CDR3 reads TGCAGCGGGGACAGGAACACTGAAGCTTTCTTT.

As DNA, the CDR3 is TGTGCCTGCGACGAGCAGGGAGGACTCTACGAGCAGTACTTC. This translates into CACDEQGGLYEQYF. The chain is built from TRBV30 and TRBJ2-7; perhaps TRBD2 as D (6 bases). Germline V lookup: CDR1 GTSNPN, CDR2 SVGIG (reference sequence). The CDR3 covers 14 residues. Trimming took 6 bases from V and 3 from J, leaving 18 bases between them.

This clone was seen once. The rearrangement joins TRBV19 to TRBJ2-7; maybe TRBD2 (5 bases). The CDR3 is made up of 13 amino acids. Trimming shortened V by 3 bases and J by 5 bases, and 11 bases separated the two germline ends. In germline, CDR1 is LNHDA, CDR2 SQIVND (reference sequence). CDR3 DNA: TGTGCCAGTAGTATCGTCGGAGGCCACGAGCAGTACTTC. Residues: CASSIVGGHEQYF.

The V gene is TRBV19, the J gene TRBJ1-1, with no clear D. Germline V lookup: CDR1 LNHDA, CDR2 SQIVND (reference sequence). The CDR3 length is 14 residues. V was trimmed by 3 bases and J by 4 bases, leaving 12 bases between them. The CDR3 protein is CASSMRVSSTEAFF. Written as DNA, the CDR3 is TGTGCCAGTAGTATGCGGGTTTCGTCCACTGAAGCTTTCTTT. The whole variable domain, filled in from reference TRBV19 and TRBJ1-1, reads DGGITQSPKYLFRKEGQNVTLSCEQNLNHDAMYWYRQDPGQGLRLIYYSQIVNDFQKGDIAEGYSVSREKKESFPLTVTSAQKNPTAFYLCASSMRVSSTEAFFGQGTRLTVV.

This clone was detected only once. V is TRBV27 and J is TRBJ1-6; 7 bases align to TRBD1. Trimming at V came to 1 base and at J to 5 bases, leaving 2 bases not matched to a gene. Germline V gives CDR1 MNHEY, CDR2 SMNVEV (reference sequence). The CDR3 covers 15 residues. CDR3 in amino acids: CASSLWDRDNSPLHF. The CDR3 DNA reads as TGTGCCAGCAGTTTATGGGACAGAGATAATTCACCCCTCCACTTT.

The V gene is TRBV19, the J gene TRBJ2-5, with a possible D match to TRBD2 (5 bases). CDR3 length: 14 amino acids. Trimming took 5 bases from V and 5 from J, leaving 15 bases between them. Germline CDR1 and CDR2: LNHDA and SQIVND (reference sequence). The CDR3: CASSQVRDLETQYF. CDR3 coding DNA: TGTGCCAGTAGTCAAGTTCGGGATTTGGAGACCCAGTACTTC. Supplemented by reference TRBV19 and TRBJ2-5, the full variable domain reads DGGITQSPKYLFRKEGQNVTLSCEQNLNHDAMYWYRQDPGQGLRLIYYSQIVNDFQKGDIAEGYSVSREKKESFPLTVTSAQKNPTAFYLCASSQVRDLETQYFGPGTRLLVL.

This clone came up a few times. The J gene is TRBJ1-1, the V gene TRBV18; the match to TRBD1 covers 9 bases. This CDR3 has 17 amino acids. CDR1 is KGHSH and CDR2 is LQKENI in the germline V gene. After removal of 0 bases from V and 5 bases from J, the junction contained 10 bases not matched to a gene. CDR3 region: CASSPPLDRGTLTEAFF. The CDR3 coding sequence is TGTGCCAGCTCACCACCTCTCGACAGGGGGACTTTAACTGAAGCTTTCTTT.

The genes are TRBV3-1 (or the pseudogene TRBV3-2) and TRBJ2-6; unclear D gene. The CDR3 is 19 amino acids. Germline values: CDR1 LGHDT, CDR2 YNNKEL (reference sequence). Between the trimmed V and J ends, which lost 1 base and 0 bases, there was a span of 16 bases. CDR3 nucleotides: TGTGCCAGCAGCCAAGCCCCTCTTCGGAGAAACTCTGGGGCCAACGTCCTGACTTTC. It is translated as CASSQAPLRRNSGANVLTF.

This chain uses TRBV15 with TRBJ1-1; D is undetermined. This CDR3 has 14 amino acids. The V gene's germline CDR1 is LNHNV and CDR2 YYDKDF (reference sequence). V lost 1 base, J lost 5 bases, and 11 bases lay in between. CDR3 coding DNA: TGTGCCACCAGCAGAGGTAGAGCGGATACTGAAGCTTTCTTT. Translated, it gives CATSRGRADTEAFF.

The chain links TRBV28 to TRBJ2-7; 12 bases align to TRBD1. There are 20 residues in the CDR3. V dropped 1 base and J dropped 5; count of bases not matched to a gene: 18. CDR1 and CDR2 from the germline V gene are MDHEN and SYDVKM. CDR3 sequence: CASSLYKVGVGQGARNEQYF. The CDR3 DNA follows: TGTGCCAGCAGTTTATATAAAGTAGGGGTGGGACAGGGGGCTAGAAACGAGCAGTACTTC.

The J gene is TRBJ2-1, the V gene TRBV12-3 or TRBV12-4, with 7 bases aligning to TRBD1. V shed 6 bases and J 14 bases; nucleotides not matched to a gene: 10. The CDR3 is 12 amino acids. This chain's CDR3 is CASSQTGVGKFF. CDR3 nucleotide sequence: TGTGCCAGCAGCCAAACAGGGGTAGGCAAGTTCTTC.